This section outlines one T cell receptor (beta chain) sequence together with its context. Method: immunoSEQ multiplex PCR; TCRdb's copy keeps in-frame clones and lacks some. The data show roughly 72,000 clones, around nine tenths seen once. These data belong to a study of T cell changes during pregnancy in multiple sclerosis. V was cut by 4 bases and J by 5 bases, with 11 bases left in between. CDR3 length: 14 amino acids. The germline V gene has CDR1 SNHLY and CDR2 FYNNEI. This chain joins TRBV2 and TRBJ2-2, with D possibly being TRBD2 (6 bases). This sequence originates from a female donor with multiple sclerosis, enrolled in a pregnancy study. The sequencing used CD4+ T cells from peripheral blood mononuclear cells, collected before pregnancy. CDR3: CASSVLGGTGELFF. The CDR3 nucleotides are TGTGCCAGCAGTGTCCTAGGAGGGACCGGGGAGCTGTTTTTT.